The 2 T cell receptor beta chains below come from one sample, sequenced in a study of glioma-infiltrating T cells. Amplification of TCR alpha and beta CDR3 regions from RNA used iRepertoire nested multiplex PCR. TCRdb re-called the multiplex PCR reads through MiXCR, storing one row per CDR3 protein. The table includes about 110,000 distinct CDR3 sequences, less than 30% detected once. The sample was glioma tissue, nonneoplastic brain tissue, or PBMCs (not recorded which). The receptor source for this set is a human donor with low-grade glioma or glioblastoma, undergoing nonglioma brain surgery, or in good health (not recorded which).

As to this clonotype: A much larger clone differs from this one at a single base, so this may be a read error. The conserved phenylalanine or tryptophan is not found at the CDR3 terminus, so this likely reflects a read error. J is TRBJ2-1 and V is TRBV5-4; TRBD2 agrees at 7 bases. This CDR3 is built from 15 residues. Germline V CDR1 and CDR2: SGHNT, YYREEE (reference sequence). V was clipped by 1 base and J by 0 bases; unmatched bases: 1. The CDR3 DNA reads as TGTGCCAGCAGCTTGCTAGCGGTCTCCTACAATGAGCAGTTCTCC. Its protein is CASSLLAVSYNEQFS.

In this sample, this clonotype turned up many times. The genes are TRBV19 and TRBJ2-1, with D possibly TRBD1 on 6 matching bases. The CDR3 contains 17 residues. Germline V gene lookup returns CDR1 LNHDA and CDR2 SQIVND (reference sequence). The V end was cut by 8 bases, the J end by 2 bases, with 22 bases between. CDR3 in DNA: TGTGCCAGTGCGCGGTCCTCCAGGGGCCTGACCTACAATGAGCAGTTCTTC. Translated, it gives CASARSSRGLTYNEQFF.